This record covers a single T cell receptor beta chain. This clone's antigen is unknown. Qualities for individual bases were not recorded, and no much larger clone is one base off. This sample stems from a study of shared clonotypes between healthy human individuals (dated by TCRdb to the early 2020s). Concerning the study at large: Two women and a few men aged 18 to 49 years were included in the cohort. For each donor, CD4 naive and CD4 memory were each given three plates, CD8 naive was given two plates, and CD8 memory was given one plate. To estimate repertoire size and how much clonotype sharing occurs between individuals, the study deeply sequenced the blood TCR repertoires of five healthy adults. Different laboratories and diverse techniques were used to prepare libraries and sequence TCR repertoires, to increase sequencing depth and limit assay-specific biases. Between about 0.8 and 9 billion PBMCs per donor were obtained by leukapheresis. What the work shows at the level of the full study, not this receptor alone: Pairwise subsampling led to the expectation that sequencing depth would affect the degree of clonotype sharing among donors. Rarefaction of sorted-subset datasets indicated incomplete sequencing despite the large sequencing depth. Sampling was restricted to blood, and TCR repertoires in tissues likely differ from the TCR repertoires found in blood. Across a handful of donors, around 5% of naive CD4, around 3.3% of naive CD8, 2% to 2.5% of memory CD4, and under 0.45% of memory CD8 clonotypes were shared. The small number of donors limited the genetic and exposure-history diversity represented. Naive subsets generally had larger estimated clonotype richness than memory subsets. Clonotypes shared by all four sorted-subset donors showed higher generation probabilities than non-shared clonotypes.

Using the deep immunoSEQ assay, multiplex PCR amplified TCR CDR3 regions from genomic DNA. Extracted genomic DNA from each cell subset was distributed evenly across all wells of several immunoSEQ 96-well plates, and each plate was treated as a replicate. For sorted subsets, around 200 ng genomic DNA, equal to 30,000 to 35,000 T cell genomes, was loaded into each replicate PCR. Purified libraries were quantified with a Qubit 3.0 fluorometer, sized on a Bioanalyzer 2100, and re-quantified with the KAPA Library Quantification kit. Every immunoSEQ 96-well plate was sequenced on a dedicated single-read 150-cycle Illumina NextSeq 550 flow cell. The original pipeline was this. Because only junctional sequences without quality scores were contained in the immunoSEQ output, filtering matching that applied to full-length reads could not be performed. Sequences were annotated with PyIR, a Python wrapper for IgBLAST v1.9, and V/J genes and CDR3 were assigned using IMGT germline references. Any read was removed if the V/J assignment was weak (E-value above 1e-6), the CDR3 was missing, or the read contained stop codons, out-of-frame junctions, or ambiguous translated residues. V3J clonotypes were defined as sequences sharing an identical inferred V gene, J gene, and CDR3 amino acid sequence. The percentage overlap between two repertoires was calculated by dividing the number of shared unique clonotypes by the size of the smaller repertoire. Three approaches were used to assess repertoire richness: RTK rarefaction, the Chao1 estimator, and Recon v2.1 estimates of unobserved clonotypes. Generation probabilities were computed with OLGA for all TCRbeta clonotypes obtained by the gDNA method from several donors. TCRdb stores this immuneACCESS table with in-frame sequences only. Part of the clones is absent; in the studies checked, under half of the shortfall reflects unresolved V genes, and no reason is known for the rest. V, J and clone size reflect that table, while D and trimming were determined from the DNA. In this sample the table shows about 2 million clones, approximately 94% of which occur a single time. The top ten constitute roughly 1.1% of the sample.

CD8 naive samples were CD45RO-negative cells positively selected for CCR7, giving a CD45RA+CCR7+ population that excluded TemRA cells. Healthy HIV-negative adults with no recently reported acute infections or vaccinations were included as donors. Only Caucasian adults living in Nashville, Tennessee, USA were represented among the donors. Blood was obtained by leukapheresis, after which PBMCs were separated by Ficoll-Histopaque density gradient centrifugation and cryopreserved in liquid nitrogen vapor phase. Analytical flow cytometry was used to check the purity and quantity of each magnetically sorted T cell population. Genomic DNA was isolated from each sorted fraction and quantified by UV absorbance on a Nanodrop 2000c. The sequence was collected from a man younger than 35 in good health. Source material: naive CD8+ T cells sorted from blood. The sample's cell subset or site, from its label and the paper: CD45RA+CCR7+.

The CDR3 has the sequence CASLQLAGWADTQYF. Here is the DNA: TGTGCCAGCCTACAACTCGCCGGGTGGGCAGATACGCAGTATTTT. The chain is assembled from TRBV7-9 and TRBJ2-3, with no confidently assigned D gene. CDR3 length: 15 amino acids, cysteine to phenylalanine. Just the 45-base CDR3 DNA is kept, in frame starting at base 1. Based on the germline V gene (reference sequence), the CDR1 and CDR2 sequences are SEHNR and FQNEAQ. V is clipped by 8 bases and J by 4 bases, and the sequence between their germline boundaries is 19 bases long.